What follows are 4 T cell receptor beta chains derived from one specimen sequenced in a study of technical replicates of blood from a few donors. TCRdb keeps only in-frame clones here, not all; method: immunoSEQ multiplex PCR. In the table there are tens of thousands of clones, about 96% of which are singletons. The sequencing sample was made of T cells isolated from PBMCs. These receptors were obtained from a human donor in good health.

The chain is built from TRBV7-2 and TRBJ1-2, with D possibly TRBD1 on 5 matching bases. The CDR3 sequence is 19 residues long. Trimming removed 6 bases from V and 4 bases from J, with 30 bases in between. Germline V gives CDR1 SGHTA, CDR2 FQGNSA. As DNA, the CDR3 is TGTGCCAGCAGAGTACGAGCGCGACTGGAGGGACTCCAGGGCTATGGCTACACCTTC. It is translated as CASRVRARLEGLQGYGYTF. The whole variable domain, remainder taken from reference TRBV7-2 and TRBJ1-2, is GAGVSQSPSNKVTEKGKDVELRCDPISGHTALYWYRQSLGQGLEFLIYFQGNSAPDKSGLPSDRFSAERTGGSVSTLTIQRTQQEDSAVYLCASRVRARLEGLQGYGYTFGSGTRLTVV.

The chain has TRBV7-2 and TRBJ2-2; D unresolved. The CDR3 is 13 amino acids. Germline values: CDR1 SGHTA, CDR2 FQGNSA. The germline V and J ends were trimmed by 6 bases and 3 bases, with 8 bases remaining between them. The CDR3 loop is CASSSGYTGELFF. CDR3 DNA sequence: TGTGCCAGCAGTTCAGGATACACCGGGGAGCTGTTTTTT.

V gene TRBV30 combines with J gene TRBJ1-4; TRBD1 might be the D (6 bases). Germline CDR1 GTSNPN, CDR2 SVGIG (reference sequence). There are 15 residues in the CDR3. Deletions cut 1 base from V and 3 bases from J, with 12 bases between. As DNA, the CDR3 is TGTGCCTGGAGTGAGGGGGTGGCTCCTAATGAAAAACTGTTTTTT. It yields the protein CAWSEGVAPNEKLFF.

The gene calls are TRBV11-2 and TRBJ1-2; 8 bases are shared with TRBD1. V trimming: 7 bases; J trimming: 1 base; junction bases outside the gene matches: 11. There are 16 residues in the CDR3. Germline values: CDR1 SGHAT, CDR2 FQNNGV. CDR3 DNA sequence: TGTGCCAGCACCCCAATCGGACAGGGTATTAACTATGGCTACACCTTC. It translates to CASTPIGQGINYGYTF.